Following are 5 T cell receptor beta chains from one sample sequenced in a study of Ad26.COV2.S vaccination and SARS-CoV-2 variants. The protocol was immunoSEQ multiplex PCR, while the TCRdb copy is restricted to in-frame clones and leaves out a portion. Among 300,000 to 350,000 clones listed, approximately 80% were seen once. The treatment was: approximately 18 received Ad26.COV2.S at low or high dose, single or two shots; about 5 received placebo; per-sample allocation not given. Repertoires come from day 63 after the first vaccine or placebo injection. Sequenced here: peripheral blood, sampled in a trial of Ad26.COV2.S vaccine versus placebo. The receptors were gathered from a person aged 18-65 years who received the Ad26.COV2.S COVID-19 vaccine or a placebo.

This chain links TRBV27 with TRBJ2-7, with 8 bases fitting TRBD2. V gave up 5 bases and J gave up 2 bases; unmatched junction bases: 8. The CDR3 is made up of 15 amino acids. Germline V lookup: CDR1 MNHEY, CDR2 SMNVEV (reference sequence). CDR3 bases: TGTGCCAGCAGTCTGGGGGCGGGGGGCACCTACGAGCAGTACTTC. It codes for CASSLGAGGTYEQYF.

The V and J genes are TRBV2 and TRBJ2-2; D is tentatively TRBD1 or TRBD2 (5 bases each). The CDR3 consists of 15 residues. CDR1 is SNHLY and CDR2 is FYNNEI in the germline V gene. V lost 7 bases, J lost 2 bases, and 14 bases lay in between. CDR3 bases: TGTGCCAGCACCCCCGGGGCCGATAACACCGGGGAGCTGTTTTTT. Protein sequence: CASTPGADNTGELFF. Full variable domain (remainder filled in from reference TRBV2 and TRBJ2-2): EPEVTQTPSHQVTQMGQEVILRCVPISNHLYFYWYRQILGQKVEFLVSFYNNEISEKSEIFDDQFSVERPDGSNFTLKIRSTKLEDSAMYFCASTPGADNTGELFFGEGSRLTVL.

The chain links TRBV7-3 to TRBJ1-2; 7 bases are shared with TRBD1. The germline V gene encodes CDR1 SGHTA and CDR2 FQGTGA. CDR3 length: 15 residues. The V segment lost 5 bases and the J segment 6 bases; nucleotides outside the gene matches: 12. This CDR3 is CASSPRQGGVDGYTF. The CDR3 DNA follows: TGTGCCAGCAGCCCCCGACAGGGTGGGGTGGATGGCTACACCTTC.

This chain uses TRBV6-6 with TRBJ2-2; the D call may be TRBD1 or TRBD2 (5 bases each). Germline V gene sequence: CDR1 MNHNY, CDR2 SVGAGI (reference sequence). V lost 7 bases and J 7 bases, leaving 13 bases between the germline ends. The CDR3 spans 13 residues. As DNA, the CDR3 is TGTGCCAGCATTTGGGACCTACGCGGGGAGCTGTTTTTT. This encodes CASIWDLRGELFF.

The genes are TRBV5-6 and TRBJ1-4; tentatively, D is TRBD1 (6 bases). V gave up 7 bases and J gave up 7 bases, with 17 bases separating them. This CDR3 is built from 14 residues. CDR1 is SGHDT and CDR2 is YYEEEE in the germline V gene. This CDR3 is CASEKTGRLEKLFF. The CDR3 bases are TGTGCCAGCGAGAAGACAGGACGGCTTGAAAAACTGTTTTTT.